This TCR beta chain emerged from a study of cytomegalovirus exposure and HLA in healthy donors. The table came from immunoSEQ multiplex PCR; TCRdb's copy has only in-frame clones and leaves some out. Among approximately 110,000 clones, around 94% were seen once, and the ten largest hold 1% to 1.5%. V lost 3 bases to trimming and J lost 6 bases, with 4 bases between them. The V gene's germline CDR1 is SGHRS and CDR2 YFSETQ. The CDR3 runs to 11 residues. The TCR comes from a woman aged 18-29 years in good health and CMV-seronegative. The V call is TRBV5-1, the J call TRBJ2-1; D remains ambiguous. Sequencing was done on a sample of PBMCs. CDR3 bases: TGCGCCAGCAGCTCGTTCAATGAGCAGTTCTTC. Amino acids: CASSSFNEQFF.